The clone carrying this T cell receptor beta chain was counted a few times. The sample originates from a study of blood T cell repertoires in COVID-19. Study summary: Samples came from the United States, Italy and Spain, spanning acute and convalescent COVID-19. In each case, the material was cDNA or gDNA derived from T cells, B-cell-depleted T cells, or PBMCs.

This CDR3 has 16 amino acids. The V and J ends lost 1 base and 0 bases respectively, with 11 bases between them. Germline V gene data show CDR1 as LGHNA and CDR2 as YNFKEQ. Authors' data handling: Amplification with reference gene primers provided the estimates of nucleated cell counts. The protocol was immunoSEQ multiplex PCR, while the TCRdb copy is restricted to in-frame clones and leaves out a portion. That table is the source of V, J and clone size, and D and trimming were worked out from the DNA. The top ten hold roughly 2.9% of the sample, which has some 250,000 clones, under 90% seen once. The V gene is TRBV4-2, the J gene TRBJ2-3; D possibly corresponds to TRBD2 (5 bases). The receptor comes from an older woman with active or convalescent COVID-19. The specimen sequenced was peripheral blood. The CDR3 spells CASSQVQRVSTDTQYF. In DNA form, the CDR3 reads TGTGCCAGCAGCCAAGTCCAGAGGGTAAGCACAGATACGCAGTATTTT.